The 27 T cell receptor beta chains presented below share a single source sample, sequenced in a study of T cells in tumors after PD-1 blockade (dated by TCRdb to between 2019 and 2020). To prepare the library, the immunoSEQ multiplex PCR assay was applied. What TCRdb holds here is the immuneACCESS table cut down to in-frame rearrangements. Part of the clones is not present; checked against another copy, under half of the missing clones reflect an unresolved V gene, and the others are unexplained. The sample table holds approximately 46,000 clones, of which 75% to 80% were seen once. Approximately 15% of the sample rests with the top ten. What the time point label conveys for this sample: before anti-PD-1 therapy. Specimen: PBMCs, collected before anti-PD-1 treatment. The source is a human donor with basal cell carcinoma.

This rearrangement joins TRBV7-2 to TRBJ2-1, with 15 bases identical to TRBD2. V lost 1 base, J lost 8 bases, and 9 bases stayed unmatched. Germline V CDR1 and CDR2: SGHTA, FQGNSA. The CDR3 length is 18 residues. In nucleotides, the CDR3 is TGTGCCAGCAGCTTAGTATCTTTTGGACTAGCGGGGGGGTATGAGCAGTTCTTC. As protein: CASSLVSFGLAGGYEQFF.

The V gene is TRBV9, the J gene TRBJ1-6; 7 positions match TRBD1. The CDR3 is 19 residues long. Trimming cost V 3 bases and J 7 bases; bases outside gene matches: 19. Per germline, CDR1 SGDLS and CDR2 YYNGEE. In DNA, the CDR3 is TGTGCCAGCAGCGCCGAATATACAGGGGATAGCGTGGCAAATTCACCCCTCCACTTT. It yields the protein CASSAEYTGDSVANSPLHF.

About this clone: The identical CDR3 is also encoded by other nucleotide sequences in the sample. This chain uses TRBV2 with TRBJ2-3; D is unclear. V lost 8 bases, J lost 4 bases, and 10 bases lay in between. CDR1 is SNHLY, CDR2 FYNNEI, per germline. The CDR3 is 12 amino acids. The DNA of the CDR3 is TGTGCCAGCCGGCAAGGACCAGATACGCAGTATTTT. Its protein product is CASRQGPDTQYF.

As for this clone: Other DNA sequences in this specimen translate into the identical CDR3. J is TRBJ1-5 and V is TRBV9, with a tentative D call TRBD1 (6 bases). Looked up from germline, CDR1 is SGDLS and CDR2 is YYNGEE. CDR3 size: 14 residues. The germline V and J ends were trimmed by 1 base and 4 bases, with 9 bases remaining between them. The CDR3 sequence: CASSVSGDNQPQHF. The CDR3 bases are TGTGCCAGCAGCGTATCAGGGGATAATCAGCCCCAGCATTTT.

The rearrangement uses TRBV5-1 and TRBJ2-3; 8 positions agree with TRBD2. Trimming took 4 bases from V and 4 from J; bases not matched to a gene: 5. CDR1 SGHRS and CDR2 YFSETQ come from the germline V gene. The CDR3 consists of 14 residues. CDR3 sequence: CASSPGGSSDTQYF. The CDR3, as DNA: TGCGCCAGCAGCCCGGGGGGGTCCTCAGATACGCAGTATTTT.

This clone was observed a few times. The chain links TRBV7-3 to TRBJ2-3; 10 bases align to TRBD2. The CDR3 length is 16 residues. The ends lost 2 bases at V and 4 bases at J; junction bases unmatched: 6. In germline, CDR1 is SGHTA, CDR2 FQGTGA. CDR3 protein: CASSLWASGSADTQYF. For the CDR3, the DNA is TGTGCCAGCAGCTTATGGGCTAGCGGGAGTGCAGATACGCAGTATTTT.

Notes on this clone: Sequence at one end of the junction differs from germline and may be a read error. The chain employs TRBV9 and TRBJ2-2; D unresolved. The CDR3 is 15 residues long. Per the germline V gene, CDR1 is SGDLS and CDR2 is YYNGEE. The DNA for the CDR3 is TGTGCCAGCAGTGTAGGGAAGACGAACACCGGGGAGCTGTTTTTT. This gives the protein CASSVGKTNTGELFF.

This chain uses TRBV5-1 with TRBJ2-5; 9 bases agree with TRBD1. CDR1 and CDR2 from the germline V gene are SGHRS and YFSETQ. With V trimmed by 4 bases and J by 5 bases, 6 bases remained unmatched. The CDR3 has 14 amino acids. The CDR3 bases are TGCGCCAGCAGCGCCGGGACAGGGCTCGAGACCCAGTACTTC. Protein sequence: CASSAGTGLETQYF.

The CDR3 region has the DNA TGTGCCAGCAGTGAAATAGCTACCCGAGACGACGAGCAGTACTTC. Translated: CASSEIATRDDEQYF. This chain joins TRBV2 and TRBJ2-7, with unresolved D. The CDR3 runs 15 residues. Trimming pared 2 bases from V and 5 bases from J, leaving 16 bases between. Germline values: CDR1 SNHLY, CDR2 FYNNEI.

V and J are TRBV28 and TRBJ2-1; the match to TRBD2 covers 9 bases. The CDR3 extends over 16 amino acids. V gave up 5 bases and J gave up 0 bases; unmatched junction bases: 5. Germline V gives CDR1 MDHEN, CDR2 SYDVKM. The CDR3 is CASSAAGGTSYNEQFF. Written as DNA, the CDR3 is TGTGCCAGCAGTGCCGCGGGGGGGACCTCCTACAATGAGCAGTTCTTC.

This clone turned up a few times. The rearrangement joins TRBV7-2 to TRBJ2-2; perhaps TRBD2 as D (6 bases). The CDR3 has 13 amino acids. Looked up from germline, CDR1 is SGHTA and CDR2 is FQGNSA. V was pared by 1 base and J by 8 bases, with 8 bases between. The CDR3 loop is CASSLGGRGELFF. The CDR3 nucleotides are TGTGCCAGCAGCTTAGGAGGGAGGGGGGAGCTGTTTTTT.

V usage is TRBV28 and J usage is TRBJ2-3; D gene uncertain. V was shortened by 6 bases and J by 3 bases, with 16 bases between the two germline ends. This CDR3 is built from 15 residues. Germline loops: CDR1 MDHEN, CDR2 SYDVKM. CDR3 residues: CASSLASLGTDTQYF. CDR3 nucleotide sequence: TGTGCCAGCAGCCTCGCCTCCCTGGGGACAGATACGCAGTATTTT.

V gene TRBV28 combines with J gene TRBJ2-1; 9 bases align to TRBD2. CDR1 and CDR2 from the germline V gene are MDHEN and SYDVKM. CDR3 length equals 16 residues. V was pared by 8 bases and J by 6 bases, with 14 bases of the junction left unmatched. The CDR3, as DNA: TGTGCCAGCCCCCCCCGTGGTAGCGGGAGATTCAATGAGCAGTTCTTC. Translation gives CASPPRGSGRFNEQFF.

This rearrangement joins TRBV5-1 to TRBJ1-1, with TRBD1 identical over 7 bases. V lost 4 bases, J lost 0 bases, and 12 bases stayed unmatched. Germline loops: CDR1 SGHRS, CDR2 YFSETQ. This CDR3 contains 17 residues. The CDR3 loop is CASSPGTETFLNTEAFF. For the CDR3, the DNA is TGCGCCAGCAGCCCCGGGACAGAAACATTTCTGAACACTGAAGCTTTCTTT.

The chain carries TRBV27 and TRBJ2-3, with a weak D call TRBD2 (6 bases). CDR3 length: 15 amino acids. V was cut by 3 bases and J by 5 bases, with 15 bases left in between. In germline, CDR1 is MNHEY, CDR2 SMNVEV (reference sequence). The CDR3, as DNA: TGTGCCAGCAGTTTTCGCAGACTAGTTATAGATACGCAGTATTTT. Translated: CASSFRRLVIDTQYF.

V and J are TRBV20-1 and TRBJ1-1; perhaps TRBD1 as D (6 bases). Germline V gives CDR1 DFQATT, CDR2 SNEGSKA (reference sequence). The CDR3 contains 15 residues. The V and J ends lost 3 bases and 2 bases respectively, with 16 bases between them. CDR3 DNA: TGCAGTGCTAGTGGTACGGGACATGCCAACACTGAAGCTTTCTTT. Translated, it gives CSASGTGHANTEAFF.

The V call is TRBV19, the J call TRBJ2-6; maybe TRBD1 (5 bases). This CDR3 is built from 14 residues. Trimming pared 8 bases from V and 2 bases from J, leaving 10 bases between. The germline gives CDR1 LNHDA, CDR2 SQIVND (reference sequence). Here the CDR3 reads CASGRATGANVLTF. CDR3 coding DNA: TGTGCCAGTGGCAGGGCTACTGGGGCCAACGTCCTGACTTTC.

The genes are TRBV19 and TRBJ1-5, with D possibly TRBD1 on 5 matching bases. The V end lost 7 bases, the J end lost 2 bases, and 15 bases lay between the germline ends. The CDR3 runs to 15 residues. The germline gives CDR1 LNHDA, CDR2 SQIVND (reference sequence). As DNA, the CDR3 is TGTGCCAGTAATTTCTGGCAGGGCGGCAATCAGCCCCAGCATTTT. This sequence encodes CASNFWQGGNQPQHF.

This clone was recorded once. The CDR3 loop is CASSYGTGSSRTEAFF. The CDR3 DNA reads as TGTGCCAGCAGCTATGGGACAGGGAGCTCGAGGACTGAAGCTTTCTTT. The chain carries TRBV7-9 and TRBJ1-1, with TRBD1 identical over 9 bases. The germline V gene has CDR1 SEHNR and CDR2 FQNEAQ (reference sequence). V was pared by 4 bases and J by 5 bases, with 11 bases of the junction left unmatched. The CDR3 has 16 residues.

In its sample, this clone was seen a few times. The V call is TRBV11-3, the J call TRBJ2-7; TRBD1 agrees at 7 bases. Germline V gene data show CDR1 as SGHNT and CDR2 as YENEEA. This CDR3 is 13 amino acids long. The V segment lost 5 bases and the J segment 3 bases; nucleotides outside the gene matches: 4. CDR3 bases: TGTGCCAGCAGCCTAAGACAGGGCTACGAGCAGTACTTC. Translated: CASSLRQGYEQYF.

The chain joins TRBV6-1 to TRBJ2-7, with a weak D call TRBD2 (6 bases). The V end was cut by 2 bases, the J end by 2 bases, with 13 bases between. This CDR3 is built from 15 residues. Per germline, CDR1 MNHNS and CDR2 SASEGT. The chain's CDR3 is CASSEYAGPTYEQYF. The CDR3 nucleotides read TGTGCCAGCAGTGAATATGCGGGGCCCACCTACGAGCAGTACTTC.

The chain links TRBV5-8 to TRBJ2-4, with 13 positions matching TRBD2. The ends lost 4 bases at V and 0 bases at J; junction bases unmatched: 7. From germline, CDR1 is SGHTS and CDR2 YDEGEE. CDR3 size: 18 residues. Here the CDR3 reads CASSPGTSGTLAKNIQYF. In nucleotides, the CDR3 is TGTGCCAGCAGCCCTGGGACTAGCGGGACCCTAGCCAAAAACATTCAGTACTTC.

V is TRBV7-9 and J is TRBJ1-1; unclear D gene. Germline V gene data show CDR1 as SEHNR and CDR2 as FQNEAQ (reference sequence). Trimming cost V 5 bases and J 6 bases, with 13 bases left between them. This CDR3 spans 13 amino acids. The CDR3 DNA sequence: TGTGCCAGCAGCCCACCGATTGCTTCTGAAGCTTTCTTT. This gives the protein CASSPPIASEAFF. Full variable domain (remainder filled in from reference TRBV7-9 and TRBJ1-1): DTGVSQNPRHKITKRGQNVTFRCDPISEHNRLYWYRQTLGQGPEFLTYFQNEAQLEKSRLLSDRFSAERPKGSFSTLEIQRTEQGDSAMYLCASSPPIASEAFFGQGTRLTVV.

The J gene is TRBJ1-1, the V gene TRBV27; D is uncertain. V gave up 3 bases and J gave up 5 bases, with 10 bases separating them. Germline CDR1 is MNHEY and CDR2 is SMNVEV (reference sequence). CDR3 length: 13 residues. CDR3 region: CASSFGGGTEAFF. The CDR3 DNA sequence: TGTGCCAGCAGTTTCGGAGGTGGGACTGAAGCTTTCTTT.

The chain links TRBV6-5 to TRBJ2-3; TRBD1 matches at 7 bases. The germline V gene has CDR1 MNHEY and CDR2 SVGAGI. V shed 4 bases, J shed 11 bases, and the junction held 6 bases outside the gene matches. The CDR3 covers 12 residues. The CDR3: CASSSKGAEQYF. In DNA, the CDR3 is TGTGCCAGCAGTTCCAAGGGGGCCGAGCAGTATTTT.

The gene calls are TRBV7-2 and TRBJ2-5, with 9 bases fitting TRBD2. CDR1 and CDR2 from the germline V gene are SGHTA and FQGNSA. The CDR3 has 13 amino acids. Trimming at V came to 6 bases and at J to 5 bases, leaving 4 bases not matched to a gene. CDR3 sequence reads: CASRIAGVETQYF. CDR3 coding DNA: TGTGCCAGCAGAATAGCGGGGGTGGAGACCCAGTACTTC.

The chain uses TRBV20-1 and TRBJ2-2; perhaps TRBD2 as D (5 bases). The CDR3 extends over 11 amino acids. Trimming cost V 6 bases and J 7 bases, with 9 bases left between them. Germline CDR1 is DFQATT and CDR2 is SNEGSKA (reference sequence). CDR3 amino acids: CSATSGGELFF. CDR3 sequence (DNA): TGCAGTGCCACTAGTGGCGGGGAGCTGTTTTTT.